The next 13 T cell receptor beta chains were all read from a single sample in a study of T cells in Graves' hyperthyroidism and ophthalmopathy. RNA transcripts were the template for amplifying TCR beta CDR3 regions. The HTBI set primed first-round TCR CDR3 RT-PCR. Via MiXCR, TCRdb re-called the multiplex PCR reads, giving one row per CDR3 protein. The table has hundreds of thousands of distinct CDR3 sequences, about 15% seen once. Material: blood. The source of these receptors is a man aged 18 to 29 with Graves' ophthalmopathy.

The genes are TRBV19 and TRBJ1-5; 9 nucleotides agree with TRBD1. The V gene's germline CDR1 is LNHDA and CDR2 SQIVND (reference sequence). The CDR3 spans 18 residues. V lost 3 bases, J lost 2 bases, and 11 bases stayed unmatched. In nucleotides, the CDR3 is TGTGCCAGTAGTATTGGGACAGGGATTTGGTCAGGCAATCAGCCCCAGCATTTT. This codes for CASSIGTGIWSGNQPQHF. Together with reference TRBV19 and TRBJ1-5, the CDR3 gives the full variable domain: DGGITQSPKYLFRKEGQNVTLSCEQNLNHDAMYWYRQDPGQGLRLIYYSQIVNDFQKGDIAEGYSVSREKKESFPLTVTSAQKNPTAFYLCASSIGTGIWSGNQPQHFGDGTRLSIL.

This clonotype was observed many times. This chain connects TRBV12-3 or TRBV12-4 to TRBJ1-2; D is perhaps TRBD1 (5 bases). Trimming took 5 bases from V and 5 from J, leaving 18 bases between them. The CDR3 contains 15 residues. CDR3 nucleotides: TGTGCCAGCAGTCCCCGGGACTCATGGGGGTATGGCTACACCTTC. It is translated as CASSPRDSWGYGYTF.

This clonotype was seen a few times. This chain uses TRBV7-9 with TRBJ2-3; D perhaps matches TRBD2 (6 bases). This CDR3 is 14 amino acids long. Germline V CDR1 and CDR2: SEHNR, FQNEAQ (reference sequence). The V end was cut by 2 bases, the J end by 4 bases, with 10 bases between. The CDR3 nucleotides read TGTGCCAGCAGCTTATTGGGGGGATCAGATACGCAGTATTTT. It is translated as CASSLLGGSDTQYF.

In the case of this clonotype: This may be a read error, as it is one base from a much larger clone. The chain links TRBV9 to TRBJ2-7; D call uncertain. This CDR3 is built from 14 residues. From germline, CDR1 is SGDLS and CDR2 YYNGEE. V lost 5 bases and J 6 bases, leaving 18 bases between the germline ends. Here the CDR3 reads CASSAVGPSVEQYF. In DNA form, the CDR3 reads TGTGCCAGCAGTGCCGTAGGGCCCTCGGTCGAGCAGTACTTC.

Many counts were recorded for this clonotype. V and J are TRBV12-3 or TRBV12-4 and TRBJ2-1; 7 positions match TRBD1. The V and J ends lost 6 bases and 8 bases, in that order; junction bases with no gene match: 7. The CDR3 runs to 13 residues. The CDR3 bases are TGTGCCAGCAGCCCCCAGGGGGTGGATGAGCAGTTCTTC. As protein: CASSPQGVDEQFF.

V and J are TRBV5-1 and TRBJ1-2; a possible D gene is TRBD1 (6 bases). This CDR3 contains 15 residues. With 4 bases removed from V and 2 bases from J, the gap between germline ends came to 15 bases. Germline-derived CDR1 and CDR2 are SGHRS and YFSETQ. The CDR3 spells CASSIRGGRNYGYTF. The CDR3 DNA reads TGCGCCAGCAGCATAAGAGGGGGACGGAACTATGGCTACACCTTC.

Ten or more counts support this clonotype. The chain recombines TRBV20-1 with TRBJ2-7; either TRBD1 or TRBD2 may fit D (6 bases each). The CDR3 sequence is 14 residues long. Per germline, CDR1 DFQATT and CDR2 SNEGSKA (reference sequence). The ends were cut back, 6 bases at V and 4 bases at J, with 19 bases in the middle. The CDR3 DNA sequence: TGCAGTGCCTCCTATGGGGGGCCCTATTACGAGCAGTACTTC. This sequence encodes CSASYGGPYYEQYF.

This clonotype was detected only a few times. The J gene is TRBJ2-3, the V gene TRBV10-1, with 8 bases fitting TRBD2. The CDR3 loop spans 16 amino acids. Germline CDR1 is WNHNN and CDR2 is SYGVQD (reference sequence). V lost 3 bases to trimming and J lost 0 bases; unmatched junction nucleotides: 5. DNA for the CDR3: TGCGCCAGCAGTGAAACCTCTAGCGGGAGCACAGATACGCAGTATTTT. Its translation: CASSETSSGSTDTQYF.

This clonotype was seen at least ten times. DNA of the CDR3: TGCGCCAGCAGCTGGACAGGGGGATTGGGACACGAGCAGTACTTC. This gives the protein CASSWTGGLGHEQYF. The V and J genes are TRBV4-1 and TRBJ2-7, with 10 bases that match TRBD1. The V and J ends lost 5 bases and 5 bases, in that order; junction bases with no gene match: 9. Per germline, CDR1 MGHRA and CDR2 YSYEKL. The CDR3 is 15 amino acids.

There are many counts of this clonotype. The chain recombines TRBV5-1 with TRBJ1-4; 7 bases fit TRBD1. The CDR3 runs to 16 residues. Germline CDR1 is SGHRS and CDR2 is YFSETQ. V trimming: 0 bases; J trimming: 7 bases; junction bases outside the gene matches: 9. In DNA, the CDR3 is TGCGCCAGCAGCTTGGCCCTGGGACAGCAACCTGAAAAACTGTTTTTT. Protein: CASSLALGQQPEKLFF.

This clonotype has at least ten counts. This chain uses TRBV11-2 with TRBJ1-1, with 9 bases identical to TRBD1. Germline CDR1 reads SGHAT; CDR2 reads FQNNGV. This CDR3 region has 15 residues. V lost 5 bases and J lost 5; bases outside the gene matches: 9. The CDR3 loop is CASSTQGATLTEAFF. The DNA of the CDR3 is TGTGCCAGCAGCACACAGGGGGCGACGTTAACTGAAGCTTTCTTT.

Many counts were recorded for this clonotype. The chain has TRBV19 and TRBJ1-5; D may be TRBD1 (5 bases). The germline V gene has CDR1 LNHDA and CDR2 SQIVND (reference sequence). This CDR3 contains 20 residues. Trimming shortened V by 2 bases and J by 2 bases, and 25 bases separated the two germline ends. This chain's CDR3 is CASSIIASGRMKGGNQPQHF. Here the CDR3 DNA reads TGTGCCAGTAGTATAATTGCCAGCGGGCGAATGAAAGGGGGCAATCAGCCCCAGCATTTT.

This clonotype was seen a few times. The V and J genes are TRBV5-1 and TRBJ2-5, with D tentatively TRBD1 or TRBD2 (5 bases each). CDR3 length: 15 amino acids. V was clipped by 1 base and J by 5 bases, with 15 bases between them. CDR1 SGHRS and CDR2 YFSETQ come from the germline V gene. The DNA of the CDR3 is TGCGCCAGCAGCTTGACGGATGGGACCCGGGAGACCCAGTACTTC. This sequence encodes CASSLTDGTRETQYF.